The 9 T cell receptor beta chains reported below all come from one sample, sequenced in a study of cytomegalovirus exposure and HLA in healthy donors. This PCR relied on a set of 60 Vbeta primers and 13 Jbeta primers. Generated by immunoSEQ multiplex PCR, the TCRdb table keeps only in-frame clones and is missing some. The sample's table shows approximately 170,000 clones. Sequencing input: PBMCs. The receptors come from a woman between 18 and 30 years old in good health and CMV-seropositive.

The genes are TRBV29-1 and TRBJ2-2; TRBD1 aligns across 7 bases. The CDR3 runs 14 residues. V lost 6 bases, J lost 0 bases, and 4 bases stayed unmatched. Germline V lookup: CDR1 SQVTM, CDR2 ANQGSEA. The DNA of the CDR3 is TGCAGCGTCGTCGGGACAGCGAACACCGGGGAGCTGTTTTTT. Translation gives CSVVGTANTGELFF.

The chain couples TRBV2 to TRBJ2-2; TRBD2 is a possible D gene (6 bases). The CDR3 loop spans 14 amino acids. Trimming cost V 7 bases and J 7 bases, with 16 bases left between them. Germline CDR1 reads SNHLY; CDR2 reads FYNNEI. In nucleotides, the CDR3 is TGTGCCAGCAAAGCTAGTCGGGGGTACGGGGAGCTGTTTTTT. Residues: CASKASRGYGELFF.

The chain links TRBV13 to TRBJ1-1; D is possibly TRBD1 (5 bases). V lost 3 bases and J 5 bases, leaving 10 bases between the germline ends. In germline, CDR1 is PRHDT, CDR2 FYEKMQ (reference sequence). The CDR3 consists of 13 residues. The CDR3 nucleotides are TGTGCCAGCAGCTTCAACAGGCCGACTGAAGCTTTCTTT. This gives the protein CASSFNRPTEAFF.

This chain connects TRBV7-6 to TRBJ1-1; TRBD1 matches 12 bases. J lost 6 bases, V lost 7 bases, and 6 bases had no gene match. CDR3 length: 14 amino acids. Germline V gene sequence: CDR1 SGHVS, CDR2 FNYEAQ. CDR3 sequence reads: CASKQGQGAPEAFF. The CDR3 region has the DNA TGTGCCAGCAAACAGGGACAGGGGGCACCTGAAGCTTTCTTT. Full variable domain (rest looked up from reference TRBV7-6 and TRBJ1-1): GAGVSQSPRYKVTKRGQDVALRCDPISGHVSLYWYRQALGQGPEFLTYFNYEAQQDKSGLPNDRFSAERPEGSISTLTIQRTEQRDSAMYRCASKQGQGAPEAFFGQGTRLTVV.

The rearrangement links TRBV5-1 to TRBJ1-4, with D perhaps TRBD1 (5 bases). The CDR3 has 15 residues. The V gene's germline CDR1 is SGHRS and CDR2 YFSETQ. V lost 4 bases to trimming and J lost 5 bases, with 15 bases between them. CDR3 sequence (DNA): TGCGCCAGCAGCCGGGGTTGGGGGGACAATGAAAAACTGTTTTTT. Translated, it gives CASSRGWGDNEKLFF.

The chain links TRBV9 to TRBJ2-3, with TRBD2 identical over 9 bases. The length of the CDR3 is 15 residues. Per germline, CDR1 SGDLS and CDR2 YYNGEE. V shed 3 bases and J 2 bases; nucleotides not matched to a gene: 4. CDR3 loop: CASSGGLAFTDTQYF. The CDR3 nucleotides are TGTGCCAGCAGCGGGGGACTAGCATTCACAGATACGCAGTATTTT. Full variable domain (rest looked up from reference TRBV9 and TRBJ2-3): DSGVTQTPKHLITATGQRVTLRCSPRSGDLSVYWYQQSLDQGLQFLIQYYNGEERAKGNILERFSAQQFPDLHSELNLSSLELGDSALYFCASSGGLAFTDTQYFGPGTRLTVL.

The chain uses TRBV10-3 and TRBJ1-3, with no clear D. The V gene's germline CDR1 is ENHRY and CDR2 SYGVKD. CDR3 length: 16 residues. Trimming took 2 bases from V and 0 from J, leaving 11 bases between them. Here the CDR3 reads CAISEGQKSSGNTIYF. Written as DNA, the CDR3 is TGTGCCATCAGTGAGGGGCAGAAGAGCTCTGGAAACACCATATATTTT.

The V gene is TRBV14, the J gene TRBJ1-2; 8 nucleotides agree with TRBD1. The CDR3 runs to 16 residues. Germline V gene data show CDR1 as SGHDN and CDR2 as FVKESK. Unmatched junction bases numbered 8, after V lost 4 bases and J lost 1 base. The CDR3 region has the DNA TGTGCCAGCAGCCTTCTCAACAGGGGGGGTAACTATGGCTACACCTTC. Translation gives CASSLLNRGGNYGYTF.

The chain carries TRBV7-6 and TRBJ1-1, with D possibly TRBD1 on 6 matching bases. The ends were cut back, 5 bases at V and 5 bases at J, with 18 bases in the middle. Germline lookup yields CDR1 SGHVS and CDR2 FNYEAQ. CDR3 length: 15 amino acids. The CDR3 DNA reads TGTGCCAGCAGCGCCTTGTTGGAGGGGGGGACTGAAGCTTTCTTT. It translates to CASSALLEGGTEAFF.